One T cell receptor beta chain is described in this entry. CDR3 length: 14 residues. V dropped 4 bases and J dropped 10 bases, with 14 bases sitting between them. Germline V gives CDR1 LGHNA, CDR2 YSLEER. This record comes from a study of T cell changes during pregnancy in multiple sclerosis. Using immunoSEQ multiplex PCR, the repertoire was profiled, and TCRdb retains in-frame clones only, with some absent. This table holds 90,000 to 95,000 clones, 75% to 95% found once. The sequencing used peripheral blood, collected before pregnancy. The V gene is TRBV4-3, the J gene TRBJ1-6; no clear D gene. This TCR came from a female donor with multiple sclerosis, enrolled in a pregnancy study. This chain's CDR3 is CASSRSMENSPLHF. The CDR3 DNA reads TGCGCCAGCAGCCGATCGATGGAGAACTCACCCCTCCACTTT.